This TCR beta chain was retrieved from a study of blood T cell repertoires in COVID-19. In the study overall: Donors in the United States, Italy and Spain gave samples during acute or convalescent COVID-19. In each case, the material was cDNA or gDNA derived from T cells, B-cell-depleted T cells, or PBMCs.

This clone was detected only once. In the original analysis: Reference gene primer amplification in the assay estimated nucleated cell counts. Libraries were prepared by immunoSEQ multiplex PCR; TCRdb keeps only in-frame clonotypes and omits some of them. V and J calls and clone size are those listed in that table; D and trimming were worked out from the DNA. The data show 95,000 to 110,000 clones, approximately 89% seen once. There are 15 residues in the CDR3. With 7 bases removed from V and 4 bases from J, the gap between germline ends came to 19 bases. Germline lookup yields CDR1 MNHEY and CDR2 SMNVEV (reference sequence).

Source material: peripheral blood. The sequence was collected from a man in his forties or fifties with active or convalescent COVID-19. The chain has TRBV27 and TRBJ1-2; TRBD1 might be the D (5 bases). CDR3 bases: TGTGCCAGCACCCAGTACGGGGGGGGTAGCTATGGCTACACCTTC. Translating gives CASTQYGGGSYGYTF.